The 29 T cell receptor beta chains below all came from one sample that was sequenced in a study of blood T cell repertoires in COVID-19. The repertoire was sequenced with immunoSEQ multiplex PCR; TCRdb's copy has only in-frame clones and lacks some. The sample records tens of thousands of clones, less than 85% being singletons. Sequenced input: peripheral blood. The receptors stem from a man between 65 and 85 years old with active or convalescent COVID-19.

This chain links TRBV28 with TRBJ2-1; 9 nucleotides agree with TRBD1. The CDR3 is 15 residues long. CDR1 is MDHEN and CDR2 is SYDVKM in the germline V gene. Trimming removed 5 bases from V and 5 bases from J; junction bases left unmatched: 7. The CDR3 region is CASSKSGTGHNEQFF. The CDR3 bases are TGTGCCAGCAGTAAGTCCGGGACAGGGCACAATGAGCAGTTCTTC.

The chain is built from TRBV19 and TRBJ2-7; D may be TRBD2 (6 bases). V was trimmed by 5 bases and J by 1 base, leaving 18 bases between them. The CDR3 loop spans 16 amino acids. CDR1 is LNHDA, CDR2 SQIVND, per germline (reference sequence). CDR3 sequence: CASSLYPLGGSYEQYF. The CDR3, as DNA: TGTGCCAGTAGTCTTTACCCCCTTGGAGGGTCCTACGAGCAGTACTTC.

The chain couples TRBV5-4 to TRBJ1-4; D perhaps matches TRBD1 (6 bases). The V end lost 0 bases, the J end lost 8 bases, and 11 bases lay between the germline ends. Germline values: CDR1 SGHNT, CDR2 YYREEE (reference sequence). The CDR3 is made up of 14 amino acids. The CDR3 loop is CASSLAGTREKLFF. The CDR3 DNA reads as TGTGCCAGCAGCTTGGCCGGGACAAGGGAAAAACTGTTTTTT.

This clone was detected only a few times. The chain carries TRBV27 and TRBJ1-1; 7 bases align to TRBD1. Unmatched junction bases numbered 6, after V lost 6 bases and J lost 5 bases. From germline, CDR1 is MNHEY and CDR2 SMNVEV (reference sequence). The CDR3 length is 13 residues. CDR3 sequence reads: CASREDRRTEAFF. For the CDR3, the DNA is TGTGCCAGCAGGGAGGACAGGCGAACTGAAGCTTTCTTT.

CDR3 sequence: CASMRGPEAEAFF. In nucleotides, the CDR3 is TGTGCCAGCATGCGGGGCCCCGAGGCTGAAGCTTTCTTT. The chain uses TRBV2 and TRBJ1-1; D possibly corresponds to TRBD1 (5 bases). The CDR3 totals 13 residues. Germline CDR1 reads SNHLY; CDR2 reads FYNNEI. Trimming cost V 7 bases and J 6 bases, with 15 bases left between them.

The V gene is TRBV12-3 or TRBV12-4, the J gene TRBJ1-2; D is unclear. The CDR3 consists of 12 residues. With 5 bases removed from V and 8 bases from J, the gap between germline ends came to 12 bases. The CDR3 DNA follows: TGTGCCAGCAGTCGTGACACGTGGGGCTACACCTTC. Protein sequence: CASSRDTWGYTF.

The chain is built from TRBV19 and TRBJ2-1; D possibly corresponds to TRBD1 (5 bases). Germline V gene lookup returns CDR1 LNHDA and CDR2 SQIVND (reference sequence). Trimming took off 2 bases at V and 2 bases at J, with 13 bases between the two ends. The CDR3 is 16 residues long. The CDR3 DNA is TGTGCCAGTAGTATACAGGGCGCAGGGACCTACAATGAGCAGTTCTTC. This encodes CASSIQGAGTYNEQFF. The whole variable domain, remainder taken from reference TRBV19 and TRBJ2-1, is DGGITQSPKYLFRKEGQNVTLSCEQNLNHDAMYWYRQDPGQGLRLIYYSQIVNDFQKGDIAEGYSVSREKKESFPLTVTSAQKNPTAFYLCASSIQGAGTYNEQFFGPGTRLTVL.

The V and J genes are TRBV4-1 and TRBJ1-3; D is unclear. This CDR3 has 15 residues. Trimming removed 1 base from V and 0 bases from J, with 7 bases in between. Germline-derived CDR1 and CDR2 are MGHRA and YSYEKL. The CDR3 spells CASSQGHSSGNTIYF. DNA of the CDR3: TGCGCCAGCAGCCAAGGCCACAGCTCTGGAAACACCATATATTTT.

A note on this clone: At one end the junction does not follow the germline gene, possibly because of a read error. The chain joins TRBV7-9 to TRBJ1-5, with D uncertain. Germline CDR1 is SEHNR and CDR2 is FQNEAQ (reference sequence). This CDR3 is built from 12 residues. The CDR3 here is CASSPDERRPNF. CDR3 DNA sequence: TGTGCCAGCAGCCCGGATGAGAGGCGCCCGAATTTT. Variable domain in full (rest from reference TRBV7-9 and TRBJ1-5): DTGVSQNPRHKITKRGQNVTFRCDPISEHNRLYWYRQTLGQGPEFLTYFQNEAQLEKSRLLSDRFSAERPKGSFSTLEIQRTEQGDSAMYLCASSPDERRPNFGDGTRLSIL.

The chain has TRBV9 and TRBJ2-5, with 13 bases fitting TRBD2. Germline loops: CDR1 SGDLS, CDR2 YYNGEE. CDR3 length: 16 residues. J lost 2 bases, V lost 0 bases, and 1 base had no gene match. The CDR3 DNA reads TGTGCCAGCAGCGTAGGGACTAGCGGGGGTCAAGAGACCCAGTACTTC. Its translation is CASSVGTSGGQETQYF.

This clone was recorded a few times. The chain is built from TRBV5-1 and TRBJ2-2, with 7 positions matching TRBD1. Germline V gene lookup returns CDR1 SGHRS and CDR2 YFSETQ. This CDR3 has 14 amino acids. V gave up 4 bases and J gave up 3 bases; unmatched junction bases: 3. The CDR3 region has the DNA TGCGCCAGCAGCAACGGACAGGACACCGGGGAGCTGTTTTTT. Protein sequence: CASSNGQDTGELFF.

The chain is built from TRBV3-1 (or the pseudogene TRBV3-2) and TRBJ1-5; D gene unclear. CDR1 is LGHDT and CDR2 is YNNKEL in the germline V gene (reference sequence). The CDR3 covers 14 residues. With 1 base removed from V and 4 bases from J, the gap between germline ends came to 8 bases. The CDR3 loop reads CASSQGWENQPQHF. CDR3 nucleotides: TGTGCCAGCAGCCAAGGGTGGGAGAATCAGCCCCAGCATTTT.

This rearrangement joins TRBV11-2 to TRBJ1-3; TRBD1 aligns across 8 bases. Germline lookup yields CDR1 SGHAT and CDR2 FQNNGV. The CDR3 is 16 residues long. The V and J ends lost 1 base and 11 bases, in that order; junction bases with no gene match: 13. DNA of the CDR3: TGTGCCAGCAGCTTAGCTCTTGGACAGGGCGGTATGCCCATATATTTT. Translation: CASSLALGQGGMPIYF.

The chain couples TRBV2 to TRBJ1-2; D unclear. Germline CDR1 reads SNHLY; CDR2 reads FYNNEI. V was clipped by 6 bases and J by 4 bases, with 6 bases between them. The CDR3 totals 11 residues. The CDR3 here is CASSGVYGYTF. The CDR3 DNA reads as TGTGCCAGCAGCGGAGTCTATGGCTACACCTTC. Variable domain in full (rest from reference TRBV2 and TRBJ1-2): EPEVTQTPSHQVTQMGQEVILRCVPISNHLYFYWYRQILGQKVEFLVSFYNNEISEKSEIFDDQFSVERPDGSNFTLKIRSTKLEDSAMYFCASSGVYGYTFGSGTRLTVV.

The chain is built from TRBV30 and TRBJ1-3, with no clear D. Germline CDR1 is GTSNPN and CDR2 is SVGIG (reference sequence). Trimming cost V 2 bases and J 8 bases, with 13 bases left between them. The CDR3 extends over 13 amino acids. As DNA, the CDR3 is TGTGCCTGGAGTAAGGTCAGAGGAGACACCATATATTTT. Residues: CAWSKVRGDTIYF.

In this sample, this clone turned up a few times. The chain employs TRBV5-1 and TRBJ1-4; D is perhaps TRBD1 (6 bases). Trimming stripped 2 bases from V and 5 bases from J, with 13 bases between. The V gene's germline CDR1 is SGHRS and CDR2 YFSETQ. CDR3 length equals 15 residues. In DNA, the CDR3 is TGCGCCAGCAGCTTAATTCAGGGGATGAATGAAAAACTGTTTTTT. Its translation: CASSLIQGMNEKLFF.

CDR3 protein: CASSSLVSYEQYF. The CDR3 region has the DNA TGTGCCAGCAGTTCACTTGTCTCCTACGAGCAGTACTTC. This rearrangement joins TRBV14 to TRBJ2-7; D uncertain. V lost 6 bases, J lost 0 bases, and 9 bases lay in between. This CDR3 is built from 13 residues. Looked up from germline, CDR1 is SGHDN and CDR2 is FVKESK.

The table lists this clone with a few counts. V and J are TRBV11-3 and TRBJ1-1; TRBD1 agrees at 8 bases. Germline assignment: CDR1 SGHNT and CDR2 YENEEA. This CDR3 has 14 amino acids. V lost 5 bases and J lost 5; bases outside the gene matches: 7. The DNA for the CDR3 is TGTGCCAGCAGCCCTGGACAGGGAGGTACTGAAGCTTTCTTT. Translated: CASSPGQGGTEAFF.

The chain uses TRBV3-1 (or the pseudogene TRBV3-2) and TRBJ2-7; 8 positions agree with TRBD2. The J segment lost 6 bases and the V segment lost 4 bases, leaving 2 bases of the junction unmatched. Germline CDR1 is LGHDT and CDR2 is YNNKEL (reference sequence). The CDR3 covers 12 residues. CDR3 DNA sequence: TGTGCCAGCAGCCGTGCGGGGGGCGAGCAGTACTTC. Its translation: CASSRAGGEQYF.

This clone was counted ten times or more. The gene calls are TRBV11-3 and TRBJ2-2; possible D gene TRBD2, 6 bases. CDR1 SGHNT and CDR2 YENEEA come from the germline V gene. The V end was cut by 3 bases, the J end by 7 bases, with 9 bases between. There are 13 residues in the CDR3. This chain's CDR3 is CASSFGEVGELFF. The CDR3 DNA reads TGTGCCAGCAGCTTCGGGGAGGTCGGGGAGCTGTTTTTT.

The chain joins TRBV30 to TRBJ1-2, with D hard to call. The V end was cut by 1 base, the J end by 4 bases, with 13 bases between. Germline-derived CDR1 and CDR2 are GTSNPN and SVGIG (reference sequence). The CDR3 is 14 amino acids. The CDR3 region has the DNA TGTGCCTGGAGTGCCACCCTTCAGGCCTATGGCTACACCTTC. Translation: CAWSATLQAYGYTF.

The rearrangement joins TRBV7-9 to TRBJ1-5; 8 bases are a match to TRBD1. After removal of 0 bases from V and 1 base from J, the junction contained 8 bases not matched to a gene. This CDR3 spans 18 amino acids. The germline V gene has CDR1 SEHNR and CDR2 FQNEAQ (reference sequence). The CDR3 here is CASSLAPGTGYSNQPQHF. CDR3 nucleotides: TGTGCCAGCAGCTTAGCGCCCGGGACAGGATACAGCAATCAGCCCCAGCATTTT. Drawing the rest from reference TRBV7-9 and TRBJ1-5, the complete variable domain is DTGVSQNPRHKITKRGQNVTFRCDPISEHNRLYWYRQTLGQGPEFLTYFQNEAQLEKSRLLSDRFSAERPKGSFSTLEIQRTEQGDSAMYLCASSLAPGTGYSNQPQHFGDGTRLSIL.

The chain joins TRBV6-2 or TRBV6-3 to TRBJ2-2, with 9 nucleotides matching TRBD1. This CDR3 contains 17 residues. J lost 7 bases, V lost 5 bases, and 14 bases had no gene match. Germline CDR1 MNHEY, CDR2 SVGEGT. In nucleotides, the CDR3 is TGTGCCAGCAGTCGCCTGTTTACAGGGGGCATTAACGGGGAGCTGTTTTTT. Encoded protein: CASSRLFTGGINGELFF.

In this sample, this clone turned up once. The rearrangement uses TRBV28 and TRBJ2-3; 9 bases align to TRBD2. The CDR3 has 16 amino acids. Per the germline V gene, CDR1 is MDHEN and CDR2 is SYDVKM. Trimming cost V 2 bases and J 2 bases; bases outside gene matches: 5. The CDR3 region is CASSLAGGRVTDTQYF. The CDR3 nucleotides read TGTGCCAGCAGTTTAGCGGGGGGGCGGGTCACAGATACGCAGTATTTT.

The sample holds one count of this clone. J is TRBJ2-3 and V is TRBV9, with 7 bases fitting TRBD2. The CDR3 is 13 residues long. Germline loops: CDR1 SGDLS, CDR2 YYNGEE. With V trimmed by 0 bases and J by 7 bases, 2 bases remained unmatched. The DNA of the CDR3 is TGTGCCAGCAGCGTAGGTGGGACTAATACGCAGTATTTT. This codes for CASSVGGTNTQYF.

The rearrangement joins TRBV29-1 to TRBJ1-2, with a weak D call TRBD1 (6 bases). The CDR3 spans 12 residues. From germline, CDR1 is SQVTM and CDR2 ANQGSEA. The ends were cut back, 4 bases at V and 4 bases at J, with 10 bases in the middle. DNA for the CDR3: TGCAGCGTTGTTGACAGGACCTATGGCTACACCTTC. This codes for CSVVDRTYGYTF.

The chain links TRBV30 to TRBJ1-3; 9 bases align to TRBD1. Germline V gene lookup returns CDR1 GTSNPN and CDR2 SVGIG (reference sequence). V shed 2 bases, J shed 4 bases, and the junction held 6 bases outside the gene matches. The CDR3 contains 15 residues. The CDR3, as DNA: TGTGCCTGGAGTCCCGGGACAGGGAGAGGAAACACCATATATTTT. It translates to CAWSPGTGRGNTIYF.

The chain links TRBV5-4 to TRBJ2-1, with TRBD2 matching 7 bases. After removal of 4 bases from V and 1 base from J, the junction contained 5 bases not matched to a gene. Germline CDR1 and CDR2: SGHNT and YYREEE (reference sequence). The CDR3 is made up of 15 amino acids. The CDR3 DNA follows: TGTGCCAGCAGCATAGAGCGGGGATCCTACAATGAGCAGTTCTTC. Translating gives CASSIERGSYNEQFF.

The chain joins TRBV25-1 to TRBJ1-1; 10 positions agree with TRBD1. The junction had 16 bases not matched to a gene; V was cut back by 6 bases and J by 3 bases. Looked up from germline, CDR1 is MGHDK and CDR2 is SYGVNS. The CDR3 is made up of 18 amino acids. The CDR3 bases are TGTGCCAGCAGCACCGGGACAGGGGTTTCTAGAACGGACACTGAAGCTTTCTTT. This gives the protein CASSTGTGVSRTDTEAFF.